This T cell receptor beta chain was observed in a study of blood T cell repertoires in COVID-19. About the study: Both acute and convalescent COVID-19 samples were obtained from the United States, Italy and Spain. T cells, B-cell-depleted T cells, or PBMCs provided the cDNA or gDNA that served as material.

Authors' methods: Reference gene primer amplification gave nucleated cell count estimates. The assay was immunoSEQ multiplex PCR, and TCRdb's table has in-frame clones only and misses some. That table is the source of V, J and clone size, and D and trimming were worked out from the DNA. Of 95,000 to 110,000 clones listed, approximately 85% are singletons. The receptor was isolated from a man in his sixties with acute or convalescent COVID-19. Sequencing input: peripheral blood.

CDR3 sequence reads: CASKDRFYGYTF. The CDR3 coding sequence is TGTGCCAGCAAAGACAGATTCTATGGCTACACCTTC. V and J are TRBV6-6 and TRBJ1-2, with D maybe TRBD1 (5 bases). Germline CDR1 is MNHNY and CDR2 is SVGAGI (reference sequence). The CDR3 contains 12 residues. The V and J ends lost 7 bases and 4 bases respectively, with 10 bases between them.